Only a few counts were recorded for the clone carrying this T cell receptor (beta chain). As yet, its antigen is unknown. This record comes from a study of vaccination and CD4 T cells after COVID-19. Across the whole study: SARS-CoV-2, HCoV-NL63, HCoV-OC43 and HCoV-229E supplied the overlapping spike peptides used to stimulate cells.

Specified treatment: 10-day PBMC culture with coronavirus spike peptide pools or control peptides (ViraFEST assay). The unexposed donor's CD4+ T cells were collected before the COVID-19 pandemic (2011-2018). The Oncomine TCR Beta short-read assay was what sequenced the DNA obtained from cultured CD4+ T cells. From cultured CD4+ T cells, genomic DNA was extracted. TCRdb independently ran MiXCR on the PCR reads; one entry per CDR3 protein. The top ten clones hold around 12% of a sample with about 9,600 distinct CDR3 sequences, roughly 35% of them seen once. Trimming left V 0 bases short and J 2 bases short, with 10 bases between. Germline assignment: CDR1 GTSNPN and CDR2 SVGIG (reference sequence). The CDR3 is 14 amino acids.

The chain links TRBV30 to TRBJ1-2; weak D call: TRBD1 (5 bases). This receptor was taken from a human donor in good health. Sequenced material: CD4+ T cells from blood, cultured in vitro. The CDR3 DNA sequence: TGTGCCTGGAGTGTACAGGCAGGAAACTATGGCTACACCTTC. Its translation is CAWSVQAGNYGYTF.